The 7 T cell receptor beta chains given below trace back to one sample, sequenced in a study of CD4 T cells in relation to SARS-CoV-2 and coronaviruses. CD4+ T cells from unexposed donors were obtained before the COVID-19 pandemic (2011-2018). Isolation of CD4+ T cells took place after less than 13 days in culture. The protocol was immunoSEQ multiplex PCR, while the TCRdb copy is restricted to in-frame clones and leaves out a portion. The data contain about 26,000 clones, roughly 70% of them seen just once; the ten biggest clones take up 10% to 15%. No antigens are known for them. Sequencing was done on a sample of CD4+ T cells from PBMCs, cultured in vitro. Source of these receptors: a human donor in good health.

This clone has only one observation. V is TRBV19 and J is TRBJ2-1, with a tentative D call TRBD1 (6 bases). Germline V gene data show CDR1 as LNHDA and CDR2 as SQIVND (reference sequence). The CDR3 covers 14 residues. Trimming took off 4 bases at V and 5 bases at J, with 12 bases between the two ends. The CDR3 loop reads CASSRTAMDNEQFF. The CDR3 DNA reads TGTGCCAGTAGTAGGACAGCGATGGACAATGAGCAGTTCTTC.

This clone was detected only a few times. This sequence joins TRBV5-4 and TRBJ1-2; D unclear. The germline gives CDR1 SGHNT, CDR2 YYREEE (reference sequence). Trimming removed 0 bases from V and 5 bases from J, with 14 bases in between. CDR3 length: 15 amino acids. The CDR3 region is CASSLAYSIGYGYTF. CDR3 in DNA: TGTGCCAGCAGCTTGGCCTACAGTATAGGATATGGCTACACCTTC.

The V call is TRBV4-3, the J call TRBJ2-1, with D unresolved. V was clipped by 1 base and J by 10 bases, with 11 bases between them. Germline V gives CDR1 LGHNA, CDR2 YSLEER. The CDR3 spans 13 residues. CDR3 DNA: TGCGCCAGCAGCCAAGGGGTTCAACGGGAGCAGTTCTTC. Protein: CASSQGVQREQFF.

This rearrangement joins TRBV7-9 to TRBJ1-4; the D is unclear. Germline CDR1 is SEHNR and CDR2 is FQNEAQ (reference sequence). The CDR3 contains 14 residues. V gave up 4 bases and J gave up 4 bases, with 10 bases separating them. The CDR3 bases are TGTGCCAGCAGCTGGACGGGCCTTAATGAAAAACTGTTTTTT. It codes for CASSWTGLNEKLFF. Drawing the rest from reference TRBV7-9 and TRBJ1-4, the complete variable domain is DTGVSQNPRHKITKRGQNVTFRCDPISEHNRLYWYRQTLGQGPEFLTYFQNEAQLEKSRLLSDRFSAERPKGSFSTLEIQRTEQGDSAMYLCASSWTGLNEKLFFGSGTQLSVL.

The V call is TRBV19, the J call TRBJ2-7; no reliable D call. CDR3 length equals 14 residues. Per germline, CDR1 LNHDA and CDR2 SQIVND (reference sequence). The V and J ends lost 2 bases and 7 bases respectively, with 15 bases between them. The CDR3 region is CASSISPVLGEQYF. CDR3 DNA sequence: TGTGCCAGTAGTATATCGCCGGTCCTAGGTGAGCAGTACTTC. The full variable domain, its missing parts supplied by reference TRBV19 and TRBJ2-7, is DGGITQSPKYLFRKEGQNVTLSCEQNLNHDAMYWYRQDPGQGLRLIYYSQIVNDFQKGDIAEGYSVSREKKESFPLTVTSAQKNPTAFYLCASSISPVLGEQYFGPGTRLTVT.

This clone was seen a few times. The CDR3 is CASSPTGLAGTGELFF. CDR3 in DNA: TGTGCCAGCTCACCCACGGGACTAGCGGGCACCGGGGAGCTGTTTTTT. The V and J genes are TRBV18 and TRBJ2-2; TRBD2 matches 12 bases. Germline V gene data show CDR1 as KGHSH and CDR2 as LQKENI. The J segment lost 4 bases and the V segment lost 3 bases, leaving 3 bases of the junction unmatched. The CDR3 length is 16 residues.

V and J are TRBV4-1 and TRBJ2-3, with 11 bases identical to TRBD2. Germline lookup yields CDR1 MGHRA and CDR2 YSYEKL. J gave up 6 bases and V 4 bases, and 9 bases lay outside the gene matches. CDR3 size: 16 residues. The CDR3 loop reads CASSLVAGGPGDTQYF. CDR3 DNA: TGCGCCAGCAGCCTGGTAGCGGGAGGGCCGGGGGATACGCAGTATTTT.